Following are 5 T cell receptor beta chains from one sample sequenced in a study of blood T cell repertoires in COVID-19. The table came from immunoSEQ multiplex PCR; TCRdb's copy has only in-frame clones and leaves some out. The table has 180,000 or so clones, more than 80% seen once. The source material was peripheral blood. These receptors were taken from a woman aged 55-75 years with acute or convalescent COVID-19.

To note about this clone: Additional DNA sequences in this sample encode the identical CDR3. The rearrangement uses TRBV6-5 and TRBJ1-1; no clear D gene. The CDR3 loop spans 15 amino acids. Per the germline V gene, CDR1 is MNHEY and CDR2 is SVGAGI. V was cut by 2 bases and J by 2 bases, with 12 bases left in between. The CDR3 loop reads CASSYGRTGNTEAFF. The CDR3, as DNA: TGTGCCAGCAGTTACGGGAGGACGGGAAACACTGAAGCTTTCTTT.

This clone was seen a few times. The rearrangement joins TRBV14 to TRBJ2-7; 10 nucleotides agree with TRBD2. The CDR3 has 18 residues. V was pared by 0 bases and J by 1 base, with 9 bases of the junction left unmatched. Per germline, CDR1 SGHDN and CDR2 FVKESK. The CDR3 reads CASSQDVFLLAGSYEQYF. CDR3 DNA: TGTGCCAGCAGCCAAGATGTCTTTTTACTAGCGGGATCCTACGAGCAGTACTTC.

This clone has just a few counts. This sequence joins TRBV19 and TRBJ2-1; the D gene is possibly TRBD1 (5 bases). V was clipped by 7 bases and J by 1 base, with 11 bases between them. The germline V gene encodes CDR1 LNHDA and CDR2 SQIVND (reference sequence). The CDR3 sequence is 14 residues long. This CDR3 is CASNIGASYNEQFF. The CDR3 DNA follows: TGTGCCAGTAACATAGGGGCGTCCTACAATGAGCAGTTCTTC.

The chain employs TRBV28 and TRBJ2-1; tentatively, D is TRBD2 (6 bases). This CDR3 region has 16 residues. The germline V gene encodes CDR1 MDHEN and CDR2 SYDVKM. V shed 4 bases and J shed 0 bases, with 13 bases lying between them. The CDR3 DNA reads TGTGCCAGCAGTTCGGGCGGGACCCGCTCCTACAATGAGCAGTTCTTC. Its protein is CASSSGGTRSYNEQFF.

This clone occurred a few times. The chain employs TRBV19 and TRBJ1-5; 7 bases map to TRBD1. The length of the CDR3 is 14 residues. Germline lookup yields CDR1 LNHDA and CDR2 SQIVND (reference sequence). The V and J ends lost 7 bases and 4 bases, in that order; junction bases with no gene match: 7. In nucleotides, the CDR3 is TGTGCCAGTAACCCCTCAGGGGGGAATCAGCCCCAGCATTTT. Translation: CASNPSGGNQPQHF.